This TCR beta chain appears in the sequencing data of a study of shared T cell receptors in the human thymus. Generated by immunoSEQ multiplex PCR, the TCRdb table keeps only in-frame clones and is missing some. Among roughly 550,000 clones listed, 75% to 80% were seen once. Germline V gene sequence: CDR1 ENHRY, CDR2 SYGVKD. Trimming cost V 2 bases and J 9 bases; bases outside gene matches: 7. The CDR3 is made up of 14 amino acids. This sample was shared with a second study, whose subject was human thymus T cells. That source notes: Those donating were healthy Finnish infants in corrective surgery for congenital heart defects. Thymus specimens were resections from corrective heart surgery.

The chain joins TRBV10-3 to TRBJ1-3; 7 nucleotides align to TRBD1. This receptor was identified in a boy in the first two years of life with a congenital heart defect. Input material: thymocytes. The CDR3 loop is CAISEPRQGGTIYF. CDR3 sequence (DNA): TGTGCCATCAGTGAGCCCCGACAGGGAGGCACCATATATTTT.